Below, 2 T cell receptor beta chains from the same sample are listed, as sequenced in a study of blood T cell repertoires in COVID-19. Repertoires were generated with immunoSEQ multiplex PCR, while TCRdb's copy carries only in-frame clones and drops some. The sample lists approximately 240,000 clones; more than 65% were seen once. The sample comprised peripheral blood. The receptors originated from a woman in her thirties or forties who had recovered from COVID-19.

This clone was counted a single time. This chain links TRBV5-1 with TRBJ1-2, with TRBD1 as a possible D gene (6 bases). Germline V CDR1 and CDR2: SGHRS, YFSETQ. The V gene lost 3 bases and the J gene lost 2 bases, with 11 bases spanning the gap. The CDR3 extends over 14 amino acids. CDR3 in amino acids: CASSSGGQNYGYTF. CDR3 bases: TGCGCCAGCAGCTCCGGGGGGCAGAACTATGGCTACACCTTC.

This sequence joins TRBV7-9 and TRBJ2-2; 8 bases agree with TRBD2. Germline lookup yields CDR1 SEHNR and CDR2 FQNEAQ (reference sequence). CDR3 size: 16 residues. The ends lost 3 bases at V and 2 bases at J; junction bases unmatched: 5. CDR3 loop: CASSFVRGGNTGELFF. The CDR3 DNA follows: TGTGCCAGCAGCTTTGTTCGGGGGGGTAACACCGGGGAGCTGTTTTTT.